The T cell receptor (beta chain) described here comes from a study of T cells expressing NK-cell markers. TCRdb reprocessed the 5' RACE reads and keeps a single row for each CDR3 protein, giving no DNA. The sample table sets out 550,000 to 600,000 distinct CDR3 sequences. Material for sequencing was blood T cells: a sorted CD56 or NKG2C T cell subset, CD4+ or CD8+ T cells, or bulk PBMC T cells (not recorded which). The TCR originated in a man between 18 and 29 years old in good health.

CDR3 sequence reads: CASSLTAGKNTGELFF. The gene calls are TRBV18 and TRBJ2-2; TCRdb picks TRBD1, but there is no DNA to check that call. CDR3 length: 16 residues. Germline CDR1 reads KGHSH; CDR2 reads LQKENI.